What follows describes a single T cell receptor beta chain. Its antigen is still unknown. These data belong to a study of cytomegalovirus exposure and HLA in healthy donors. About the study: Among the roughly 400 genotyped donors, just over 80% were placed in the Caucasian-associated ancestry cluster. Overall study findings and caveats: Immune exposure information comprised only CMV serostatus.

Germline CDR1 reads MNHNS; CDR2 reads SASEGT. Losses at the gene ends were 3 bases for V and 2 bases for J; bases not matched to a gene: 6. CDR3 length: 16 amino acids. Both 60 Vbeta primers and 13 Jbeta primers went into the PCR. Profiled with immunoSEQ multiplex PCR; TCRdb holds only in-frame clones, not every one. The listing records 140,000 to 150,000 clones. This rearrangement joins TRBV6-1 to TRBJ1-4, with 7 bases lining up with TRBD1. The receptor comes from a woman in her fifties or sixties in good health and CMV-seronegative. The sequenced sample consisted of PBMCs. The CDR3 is CASSDRQGGTNEKLFF. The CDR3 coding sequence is TGTGCCAGCAGTGATCGACAGGGAGGCACTAATGAAAAACTGTTTTTT.